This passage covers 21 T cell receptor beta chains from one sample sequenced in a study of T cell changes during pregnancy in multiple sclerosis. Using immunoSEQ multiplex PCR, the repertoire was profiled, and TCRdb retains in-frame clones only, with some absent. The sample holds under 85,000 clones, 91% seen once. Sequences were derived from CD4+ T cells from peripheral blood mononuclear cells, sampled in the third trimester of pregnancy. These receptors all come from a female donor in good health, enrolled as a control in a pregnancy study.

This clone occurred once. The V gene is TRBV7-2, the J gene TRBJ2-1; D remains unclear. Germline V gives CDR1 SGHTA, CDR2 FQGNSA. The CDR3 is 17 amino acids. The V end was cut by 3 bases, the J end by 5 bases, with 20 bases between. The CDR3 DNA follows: TGTGCCAGCAGCTTCACCTGGTTGCAGGTGACCGACAATGAGCAGTTCTTC. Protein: CASSFTWLQVTDNEQFF.

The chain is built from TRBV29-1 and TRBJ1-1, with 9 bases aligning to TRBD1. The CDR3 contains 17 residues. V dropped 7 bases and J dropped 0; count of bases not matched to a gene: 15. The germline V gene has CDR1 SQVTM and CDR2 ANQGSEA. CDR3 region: CSGISFRDRVLNTEAFF. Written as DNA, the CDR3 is TGCAGCGGAATAAGTTTCCGGGACAGGGTTTTGAACACTGAAGCTTTCTTT.

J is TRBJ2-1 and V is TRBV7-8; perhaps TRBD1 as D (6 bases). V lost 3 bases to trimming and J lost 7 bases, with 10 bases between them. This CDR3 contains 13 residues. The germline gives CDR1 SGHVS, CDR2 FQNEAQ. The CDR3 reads CASSLDRRNEQFF. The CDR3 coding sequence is TGTGCCAGCAGCTTGGACAGACGGAATGAGCAGTTCTTC.

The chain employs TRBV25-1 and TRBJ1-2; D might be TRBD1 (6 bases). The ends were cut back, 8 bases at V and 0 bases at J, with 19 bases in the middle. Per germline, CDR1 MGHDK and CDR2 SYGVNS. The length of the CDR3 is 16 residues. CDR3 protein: CASSVAGAGANYGYTF. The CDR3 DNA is TGTGCCAGCTCGGTGGCGGGGGCGGGAGCTAACTATGGCTACACCTTC.

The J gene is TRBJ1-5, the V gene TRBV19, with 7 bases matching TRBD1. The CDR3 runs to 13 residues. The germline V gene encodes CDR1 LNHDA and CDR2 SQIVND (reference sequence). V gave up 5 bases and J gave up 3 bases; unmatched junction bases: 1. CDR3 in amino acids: CASSGTDNQPQHF. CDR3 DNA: TGTGCCAGTAGTGGGACAGACAATCAGCCCCAGCATTTT.

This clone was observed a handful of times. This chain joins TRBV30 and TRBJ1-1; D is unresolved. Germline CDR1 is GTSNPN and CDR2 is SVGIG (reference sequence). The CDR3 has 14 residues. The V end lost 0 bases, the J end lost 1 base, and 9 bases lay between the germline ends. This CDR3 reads CAWSVPPRNTEAFF. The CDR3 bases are TGTGCCTGGAGTGTACCACCCAGGAACACTGAAGCTTTCTTT.

The CDR3 coding sequence is TGTGCCAGCAGCTTAGCATCGGCAGGGGCGACAGAGACCCAGTACTTC. It codes for CASSLASAGATETQYF. The chain has TRBV7-6 and TRBJ2-5; D perhaps matches TRBD1 (6 bases). Germline CDR1 and CDR2: SGHVS and FNYEAQ. The CDR3 covers 16 residues. V lost 0 bases and J lost 4, with 15 bases in between.

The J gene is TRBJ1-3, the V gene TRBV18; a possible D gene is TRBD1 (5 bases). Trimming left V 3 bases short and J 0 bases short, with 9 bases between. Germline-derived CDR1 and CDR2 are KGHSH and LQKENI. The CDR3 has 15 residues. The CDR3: CASSPQGDSGNTIYF. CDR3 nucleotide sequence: TGTGCCAGCTCACCTCAGGGCGACTCTGGAAACACCATATATTTT.

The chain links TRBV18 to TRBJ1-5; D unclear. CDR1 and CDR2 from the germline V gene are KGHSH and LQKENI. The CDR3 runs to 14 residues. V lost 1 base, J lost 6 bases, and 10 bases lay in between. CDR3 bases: TGTGCCAGCTCACCACGAGGGATGGGTCAGCCCCAGCATTTT. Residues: CASSPRGMGQPQHF.

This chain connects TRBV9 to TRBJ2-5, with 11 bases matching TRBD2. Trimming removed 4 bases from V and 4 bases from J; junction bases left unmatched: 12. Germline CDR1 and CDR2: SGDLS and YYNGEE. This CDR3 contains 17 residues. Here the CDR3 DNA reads TGTGCCAGCAGCCCCGGAGGGGGGACTAGCGGTAGAGAGACCCAGTACTTC. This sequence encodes CASSPGGGTSGRETQYF.

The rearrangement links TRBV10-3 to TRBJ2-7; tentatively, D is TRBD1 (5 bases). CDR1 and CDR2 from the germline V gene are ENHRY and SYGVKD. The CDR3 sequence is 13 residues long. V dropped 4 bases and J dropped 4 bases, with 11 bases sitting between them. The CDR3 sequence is CAISGAQGYEQYF. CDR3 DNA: TGTGCCATCAGTGGGGCCCAGGGTTACGAGCAGTACTTC.

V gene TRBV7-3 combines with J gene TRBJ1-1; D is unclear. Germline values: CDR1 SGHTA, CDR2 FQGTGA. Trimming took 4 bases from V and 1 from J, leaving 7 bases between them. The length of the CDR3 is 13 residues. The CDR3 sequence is CASSSSPNTEAFF. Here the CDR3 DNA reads TGTGCCAGCAGCTCCTCCCCGAACACTGAAGCTTTCTTT.

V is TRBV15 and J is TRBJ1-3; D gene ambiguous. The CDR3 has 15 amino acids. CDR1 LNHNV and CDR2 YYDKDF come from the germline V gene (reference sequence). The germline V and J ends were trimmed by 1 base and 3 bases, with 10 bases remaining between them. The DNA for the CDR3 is TGTGCCACCAGCAGAGCCATCGGGGTTGGAAACACCATATATTTT. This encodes CATSRAIGVGNTIYF.

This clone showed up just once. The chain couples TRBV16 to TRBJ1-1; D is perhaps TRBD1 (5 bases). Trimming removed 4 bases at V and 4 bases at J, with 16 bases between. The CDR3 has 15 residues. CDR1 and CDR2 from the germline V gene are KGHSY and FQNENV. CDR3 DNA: TGTGCCAGCAGCCCCAAGGGTCAGGGAGGCACTGAAGCTTTCTTT. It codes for CASSPKGQGGTEAFF.

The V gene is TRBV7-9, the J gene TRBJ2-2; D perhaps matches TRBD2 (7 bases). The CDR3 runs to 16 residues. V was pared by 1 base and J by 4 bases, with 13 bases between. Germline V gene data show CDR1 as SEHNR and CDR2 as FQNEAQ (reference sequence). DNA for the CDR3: TGTGCCAGCAGCTTAGGATCGGGGGGCAGCACCGGGGAGCTGTTTTTT. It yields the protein CASSLGSGGSTGELFF.

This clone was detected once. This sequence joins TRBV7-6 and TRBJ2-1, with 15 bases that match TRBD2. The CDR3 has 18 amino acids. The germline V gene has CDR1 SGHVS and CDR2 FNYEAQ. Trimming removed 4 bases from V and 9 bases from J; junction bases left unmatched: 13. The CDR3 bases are TGTGCCAGCAGCTCTCTTGGCGGACTAGCGGGGGGGCAGGGTGAGCAGTTCTTC. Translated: CASSSLGGLAGGQGEQFF. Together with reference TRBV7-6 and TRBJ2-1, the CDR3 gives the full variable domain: GAGVSQSPRYKVTKRGQDVALRCDPISGHVSLYWYRQALGQGPEFLTYFNYEAQQDKSGLPNDRFSAERPEGSISTLTIQRTEQRDSAMYRCASSSLGGLAGGQGEQFFGPGTRLTVL.

Written as DNA, the CDR3 is TGTGCCAGCAAGCAAGGTATTTGGGGCCAAACCTTCCTTACCTACAATGAGCAGTTCTTC. Residues: CASKQGIWGQTFLTYNEQFF. The rearrangement uses TRBV28 and TRBJ2-1, with D maybe TRBD1 (5 bases). In germline, CDR1 is MDHEN, CDR2 SYDVKM. This CDR3 has 20 amino acids. V was trimmed by 7 bases and J by 2 bases, leaving 30 bases between them. Variable domain in full (rest from reference TRBV28 and TRBJ2-1): DVKVTQSSRYLVKRTGEKVFLECVQDMDHENMFWYRQDPGLGLRLIYFSYDVKMKEKGDIPEGYSVSREKKERFSLILESASTNQTSMYLCASKQGIWGQTFLTYNEQFFGPGTRLTVL.

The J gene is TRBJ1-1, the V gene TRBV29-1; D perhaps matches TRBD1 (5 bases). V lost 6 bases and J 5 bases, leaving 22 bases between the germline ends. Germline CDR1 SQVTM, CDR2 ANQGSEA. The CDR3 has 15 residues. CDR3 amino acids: CSVEGGAGLWTEAFF. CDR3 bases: TGCAGCGTGGAGGGAGGGGCAGGGTTATGGACTGAAGCTTTCTTT.

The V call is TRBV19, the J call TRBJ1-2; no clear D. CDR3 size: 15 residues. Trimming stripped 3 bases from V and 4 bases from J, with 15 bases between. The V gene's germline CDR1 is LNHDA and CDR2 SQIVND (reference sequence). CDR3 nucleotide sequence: TGTGCCAGTAGTATTCGGAGGGCTCCGGTCTATGGCTACACCTTC. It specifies CASSIRRAPVYGYTF.

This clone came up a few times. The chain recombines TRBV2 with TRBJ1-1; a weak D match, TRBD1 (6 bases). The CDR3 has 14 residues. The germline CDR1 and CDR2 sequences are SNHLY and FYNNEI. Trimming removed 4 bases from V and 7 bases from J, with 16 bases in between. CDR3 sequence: CASSALQGTHEAFF. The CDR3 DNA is TGTGCCAGCAGTGCCCTACAGGGAACACATGAAGCTTTCTTT. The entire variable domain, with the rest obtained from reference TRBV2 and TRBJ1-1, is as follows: EPEVTQTPSHQVTQMGQEVILRCVPISNHLYFYWYRQILGQKVEFLVSFYNNEISEKSEIFDDQFSVERPDGSNFTLKIRSTKLEDSAMYFCASSALQGTHEAFFGQGTRLTVV.

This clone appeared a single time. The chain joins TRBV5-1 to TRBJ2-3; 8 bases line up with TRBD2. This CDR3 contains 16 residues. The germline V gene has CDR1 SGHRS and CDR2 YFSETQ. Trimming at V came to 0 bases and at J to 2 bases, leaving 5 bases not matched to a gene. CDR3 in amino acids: CASSLVTGGPTDTQYF. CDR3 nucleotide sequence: TGCGCCAGCAGCTTGGTGACGGGGGGGCCCACAGATACGCAGTATTTT.